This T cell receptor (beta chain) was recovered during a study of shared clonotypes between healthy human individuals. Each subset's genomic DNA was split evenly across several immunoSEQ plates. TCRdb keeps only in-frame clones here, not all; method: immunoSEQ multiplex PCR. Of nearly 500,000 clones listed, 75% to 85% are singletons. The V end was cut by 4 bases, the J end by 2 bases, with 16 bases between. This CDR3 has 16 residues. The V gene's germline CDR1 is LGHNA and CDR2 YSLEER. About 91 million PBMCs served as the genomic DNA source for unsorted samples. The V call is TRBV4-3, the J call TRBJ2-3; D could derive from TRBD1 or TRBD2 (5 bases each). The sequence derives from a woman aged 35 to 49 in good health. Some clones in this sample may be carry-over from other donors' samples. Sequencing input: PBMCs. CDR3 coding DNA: TGCGCCAGCAGCCCATCCCGGGACCCCAACACAGATACGCAGTATTTT. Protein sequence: CASSPSRDPNTDTQYF.